What follows are 22 T cell receptor beta chains derived from one specimen sequenced in a study of OX40 agonist ivuxolimab in advanced cancers. Assay used: immunoSEQ multiplex PCR; TCRdb lists only in-frame clones, some missing. The sample contains fewer than 65,000 clones, around 92% of which appear only once. The material was CD4+ or CD8+ T cells sorted from blood, obtained in a trial of the OX40 agonist ivuxolimab. These receptors were obtained from an adult with an advanced solid tumor such as melanoma, head and neck, liver or kidney cancer.

The V call is TRBV7-2, the J call TRBJ1-5, with D possibly being TRBD1 (5 bases). The V and J ends lost 1 base and 7 bases respectively, with 14 bases between them. This CDR3 has 15 amino acids. Per the germline V gene, CDR1 is SGHTA and CDR2 is FQGNSA. CDR3 sequence reads: CASSLVDSSGQPQHF. Here the CDR3 DNA reads TGTGCCAGCAGCTTAGTTGACAGTTCGGGGCAGCCCCAGCATTTT.

The chain carries TRBV5-1 and TRBJ2-7; 11 bases are shared with TRBD2. Germline CDR1 SGHRS, CDR2 YFSETQ. V gave up 2 bases and J gave up 5 bases; unmatched junction bases: 6. This CDR3 has 15 amino acids. The DNA for the CDR3 is TGCGCCAGCAGCTTTACTAGCGGGAGCGGGGACGAGCAGTACTTC. Its translation: CASSFTSGSGDEQYF.

The chain uses TRBV2 and TRBJ2-5, with 13 bases matching TRBD2. V was clipped by 10 bases and J by 4 bases; unmatched bases: 15. Germline V lookup: CDR1 SNHLY, CDR2 FYNNEI. The CDR3 runs 17 residues. This CDR3 reads CATTPEQGLAGVETQYF. CDR3 nucleotides: TGTGCCACCACCCCGGAGCAAGGACTAGCGGGAGTAGAGACCCAGTACTTC.

This chain links TRBV28 with TRBJ2-1; tentatively, D is TRBD2 (6 bases). CDR1 is MDHEN, CDR2 SYDVKM, per germline. The CDR3 is 15 amino acids. Trimming cost V 1 base and J 5 bases, with 12 bases left between them. In DNA form, the CDR3 reads TGTGCCAGCAGTTTATTACGGGAGACAAACAATGAGCAGTTCTTC. Translation gives CASSLLRETNNEQFF.

The sample holds one count of this clone. The chain has TRBV9 and TRBJ2-1; D possibly uses TRBD1 or TRBD2 (5 bases each). With 6 bases removed from V and 10 bases from J, the gap between germline ends came to 17 bases. The CDR3 is made up of 13 amino acids. In germline, CDR1 is SGDLS, CDR2 YYNGEE. Here the CDR3 reads CASNRGSHGEQFF. CDR3 in DNA: TGTGCCAGCAATCGGGGCAGCCATGGGGAGCAGTTCTTC.

This clone was seen a few times. The chain links TRBV6-6 to TRBJ1-1, with a possible D match to TRBD1 (6 bases). The V end was cut by 2 bases, the J end by 5 bases, with 15 bases between. From germline, CDR1 is MNHNY and CDR2 SVGAGI (reference sequence). The CDR3 has 15 amino acids. The CDR3 DNA is TGTGCCAGCAGTTACCCGACGGGGCAGGGGACTGAAGCTTTCTTT. Translated: CASSYPTGQGTEAFF.

This sequence joins TRBV2 and TRBJ2-3, with 11 bases identical to TRBD2. The V segment lost 8 bases and the J segment 2 bases; nucleotides outside the gene matches: 15. The CDR3 sequence is 18 residues long. Germline CDR1 reads SNHLY; CDR2 reads FYNNEI. The CDR3 region is CASVSLAGGFMVTDTQYF. The DNA for the CDR3 is TGTGCCAGCGTTTCCCTAGCGGGAGGATTCATGGTCACAGATACGCAGTATTTT. Using reference TRBV2 and TRBJ2-3 for the parts outside the CDR3, the full variable domain is EPEVTQTPSHQVTQMGQEVILRCVPISNHLYFYWYRQILGQKVEFLVSFYNNEISEKSEIFDDQFSVERPDGSNFTLKIRSTKLEDSAMYFCASVSLAGGFMVTDTQYFGPGTRLTVL.

A single count supports this clone. The chain uses TRBV7-3 and TRBJ2-7; D is perhaps TRBD1 or TRBD2 (5 bases each). This CDR3 region has 18 residues. Per germline, CDR1 SGHTA and CDR2 FQGTGA. Trimming removed 5 bases from V and 1 base from J, with 24 bases in between. This CDR3 reads CASSNWSPYGALSYEQYF. CDR3 nucleotide sequence: TGTGCCAGCAGCAACTGGTCCCCGTACGGGGCCCTTTCCTACGAGCAGTACTTC.

CDR3 amino acids: CASSLIRSVNTEAFF. DNA for the CDR3: TGTGCCAGCAGCTTAATAAGGTCCGTTAACACTGAAGCTTTCTTT. The chain joins TRBV7-3 to TRBJ1-1; D is undetermined. V was pared by 1 base and J by 2 bases, with 11 bases between. CDR1 is SGHTA and CDR2 is FQGTGA in the germline V gene. This CDR3 has 15 amino acids.

The chain has TRBV27 and TRBJ2-7; no clear D gene. Trimming stripped 5 bases from V and 6 bases from J, with 14 bases between. The CDR3 length is 13 residues. The germline CDR1 and CDR2 sequences are MNHEY and SMNVEV (reference sequence). The CDR3 loop is CASSALLGGEQYF. The CDR3 DNA reads as TGTGCCAGCAGTGCCCTACTGGGCGGCGAGCAGTACTTC.

This clone was observed a single time. The V call is TRBV28, the J call TRBJ1-1, with unresolved D. Germline V gives CDR1 MDHEN, CDR2 SYDVKM. The V and J ends lost 3 bases and 0 bases respectively, with 8 bases between them. The CDR3 has 14 amino acids. CDR3 region: CASSLTRMNTEAFF. DNA for the CDR3: TGTGCCAGCAGTTTGACCCGAATGAACACTGAAGCTTTCTTT.

This chain uses TRBV2 with TRBJ1-3; TRBD1 agrees at 8 bases. Germline assignment: CDR1 SNHLY and CDR2 FYNNEI. Unmatched junction bases numbered 3, after V lost 5 bases and J lost 3 bases. This CDR3 spans 14 amino acids. CDR3 region: CASSTTGVGNTIYF. The CDR3, as DNA: TGTGCCAGCAGTACGACAGGGGTTGGAAACACCATATATTTT.

The rearrangement uses TRBV4-3 and TRBJ2-7, with 7 bases aligning to TRBD1. V shed 2 bases and J 3 bases; nucleotides not matched to a gene: 16. The germline gives CDR1 LGHNA, CDR2 YSLEER. The CDR3 consists of 18 residues. The CDR3: CASSQPVAGTATSYEQYF. In DNA, the CDR3 is TGCGCCAGCAGCCAACCCGTGGCCGGGACAGCGACCAGCTACGAGCAGTACTTC.

Judged by abundance, this clone is medium-sized. This sequence joins TRBV27 and TRBJ2-1; 9 bases are a match to TRBD2. Germline V lookup: CDR1 MNHEY, CDR2 SMNVEV (reference sequence). The CDR3 is 15 amino acids. The junction had 7 bases not matched to a gene; V was cut back by 2 bases and J by 8 bases. The CDR3 spells CASSLGSGSGYEQFF. The CDR3, as DNA: TGTGCCAGCAGTTTAGGTAGCGGGAGTGGCTATGAGCAGTTCTTC.

The chain uses TRBV27 and TRBJ2-1, with 11 bases lining up with TRBD2. There are 15 residues in the CDR3. V shed 6 bases, J shed 3 bases, and the junction held 4 bases outside the gene matches. The germline V gene encodes CDR1 MNHEY and CDR2 SMNVEV (reference sequence). The CDR3 DNA follows: TGTGCCAGCAGGGGGACTAGCGGAATCTACAATGAGCAGTTCTTC. It encodes CASRGTSGIYNEQFF.

The chain carries TRBV4-1 and TRBJ1-1; D is perhaps TRBD1 (5 bases). There are 15 residues in the CDR3. Per the germline V gene, CDR1 is MGHRA and CDR2 is YSYEKL. V was trimmed by 7 bases and J by 0 bases, leaving 15 bases between them. The CDR3 loop reads CASKPNEGMNTEAFF. CDR3 nucleotide sequence: TGCGCCAGCAAGCCCAACGAGGGGATGAACACTGAAGCTTTCTTT.

This chain links TRBV27 with TRBJ1-2; 9 positions agree with TRBD1. The CDR3 spans 14 residues. Germline V gene sequence: CDR1 MNHEY, CDR2 SMNVEV (reference sequence). The V and J ends lost 2 bases and 6 bases, in that order; junction bases with no gene match: 4. The DNA for the CDR3 is TGTGCCAGCAGTTTAGGAGGGACAGGGCATGGCTACACCTTC. Translated: CASSLGGTGHGYTF.

The rearrangement joins TRBV5-1 to TRBJ1-4; D gene uncertain. This CDR3 is 13 amino acids long. Germline-derived CDR1 and CDR2 are SGHRS and YFSETQ. Between the trimmed V and J ends, which lost 2 bases and 6 bases, there was a span of 8 bases. CDR3: CASSFGPDEKLFF. In nucleotides, the CDR3 is TGCGCCAGCAGCTTTGGGCCGGATGAAAAACTGTTTTTT.

The chain recombines TRBV12-5 with TRBJ2-4; D not certain. V was clipped by 0 bases and J by 3 bases, with 15 bases between them. Germline loops: CDR1 LGHNT, CDR2 FRNRAP. There are 17 residues in the CDR3. The CDR3 DNA is TGTGCTAGTGGTTTGGTACTTGAAGGGCCCCGCAAAAACATTCAGTACTTC. The encoded protein is CASGLVLEGPRKNIQYF.

V gene TRBV7-2 combines with J gene TRBJ2-7, with TRBD1 matching over 7 bases. Trimming took 6 bases from V and 7 from J; bases not matched to a gene: 15. Germline V gene lookup returns CDR1 SGHTA and CDR2 FQGNSA. CDR3 length: 15 amino acids. CDR3 nucleotides: TGTGCCAGCAGTTACGGGACAGCTGCGTCGTGGGAGCAGTACTTC. Residues: CASSYGTAASWEQYF.

The rearrangement uses TRBV14 and TRBJ2-2; D not resolved. The CDR3 spans 14 residues. The germline CDR1 and CDR2 sequences are SGHDN and FVKESK. Trimming shortened V by 2 bases and J by 1 base, and 5 bases separated the two germline ends. The CDR3 protein is CASSQFRNTGELFF. The CDR3 DNA reads TGTGCCAGCAGCCAATTCAGGAACACCGGGGAGCTGTTTTTT. The whole variable domain, remainder taken from reference TRBV14 and TRBJ2-2, is EAGVTQFPSHSVIEKGQTVTLRCDPISGHDNLYWYRRVMGKEIKFLLHFVKESKQDESGMPNNRFLAERTGGTYSTLKVQPAELEDSGVYFCASSQFRNTGELFFGEGSRLTVL.

CDR3 residues: CASRAGLAGDKSSYEQYF. In DNA form, the CDR3 reads TGTGCCAGTAGGGCGGGACTAGCGGGAGACAAAAGCTCCTACGAGCAGTACTTC. The V gene is TRBV19, the J gene TRBJ2-7; TRBD2 matches 14 bases. The V and J ends lost 6 bases and 0 bases, in that order; junction bases with no gene match: 10. CDR1 is LNHDA and CDR2 is SQIVND in the germline V gene (reference sequence). The CDR3 is 18 amino acids.